This passage covers 7 T cell receptor beta chains from one sample sequenced in a study of T-cell reconstitution after alpha-beta-depleted transplantation in children. The library targeted TCRbeta and was prepared with unique molecular identifiers. TCRdb reprocessed the PCR reads via MiXCR and lists one record per CDR3 protein. Seen here are hundreds of thousands of distinct CDR3 sequences, 23% observed once, and the top ten hold 14%. The sample was PBMCs, mostly from graft donor cells, taken 360 days after TCRalphabeta/CD19-depleted stem cell transplant. The receptor set was obtained from a boy less than two years old who had a stem cell transplant for acute myeloid leukemia, so the T cells may come from the graft donor.

V usage is TRBV20-1 and J usage is TRBJ2-5; the D call may be TRBD1 or TRBD2 (7 bases each). Germline V gene data show CDR1 as DFQATT and CDR2 as SNEGSKA (reference sequence). The CDR3 has 13 amino acids. V lost 5 bases and J lost 2, with 12 bases in between. CDR3 loop: CSAERDSQETQYF. DNA for the CDR3: TGCAGTGCTGAGCGGGACAGTCAAGAGACCCAGTACTTC.

This chain joins TRBV20-1 and TRBJ2-7; 8 positions agree with TRBD2. Germline CDR1 is DFQATT and CDR2 is SNEGSKA (reference sequence). The CDR3 totals 15 residues. After removal of 7 bases from V and 2 bases from J, the junction contained 13 bases not matched to a gene. The CDR3 region has the DNA TGCAGTGGGATTATTCTGACTAGCGAGCCCTACGAGCAGTACGTC. It specifies CSGIILTSEPYEQYV.

This clonotype was counted many times. The chain employs TRBV7-9 and TRBJ2-4; maybe TRBD1 (6 bases). Trimming removed 6 bases at V and 3 bases at J, with 12 bases between. This CDR3 has 14 amino acids. Germline assignment: CDR1 SEHNR and CDR2 FQNEAQ (reference sequence). The CDR3 sequence is CASSRGDNKNIQYF. DNA for the CDR3: TGTGCCAGCAGTAGAGGGGACAACAAAAACATTCAGTACTTC. Complete variable domain (other parts from reference TRBV7-9 and TRBJ2-4): DTGVSQNPRHKITKRGQNVTFRCDPISEHNRLYWYRQTLGQGPEFLTYFQNEAQLEKSRLLSDRFSAERPKGSFSTLEIQRTEQGDSAMYLCASSRGDNKNIQYFGAGTRLSVL.

This clonotype was picked up a small number of times. The chain carries TRBV12-3 or TRBV12-4 and TRBJ1-1; no clear D gene. This CDR3 has 14 amino acids. With 2 bases removed from V and 3 bases from J, the gap between germline ends came to 10 bases. The CDR3 bases are TGTGCCAGCAGTTTAATTGACACCCACACTGAAGCTTTCTTT. Its protein is CASSLIDTHTEAFF.

This clonotype was detected many times. The V call is TRBV20-1, the J call TRBJ2-7; 8 nucleotides agree with TRBD1. J gave up 2 bases and V 5 bases, and 2 bases lay outside the gene matches. This CDR3 is built from 12 residues. Germline lookup yields CDR1 DFQATT and CDR2 SNEGSKA (reference sequence). The CDR3, as DNA: TGCAGTGCTGGGACAGGCCCCTACGAGCAGTACGTC. This sequence encodes CSAGTGPYEQYV.

This clonotype was found many times. The V and J genes are TRBV27 and TRBJ1-2, with 8 bases identical to TRBD1. The junction had 3 bases not matched to a gene; V was cut back by 5 bases and J by 4 bases. The CDR3 is made up of 13 amino acids. Germline CDR1 is MNHEY and CDR2 is SMNVEV (reference sequence). The CDR3 spells CASSPQGGYGYTF. CDR3 nucleotide sequence: TGTGCCAGCAGTCCACAGGGGGGCTATGGCTACACCTTC.

In its sample, this clonotype was seen many times. The chain combines TRBV20-1 with TRBJ2-7, with D perhaps TRBD2 (5 bases). V was pared by 6 bases and J by 4 bases, with 13 bases between. Germline V gene data show CDR1 as DFQATT and CDR2 as SNEGSKA (reference sequence). The CDR3 has 12 amino acids. CDR3 coding DNA: TGCAGTGCGCCAAGAGGGCGGTACGAGCAGTACTTC. Its translation: CSAPRGRYEQYF.